This TCR beta chain was sequenced for a study of T cell responses to AZD1222 COVID-19 vaccine. Study-wide background: The analysis combined second doses at about 4 or about 12 weeks.

The CDR3 loop spans 15 amino acids. Germline V gene data show CDR1 as ENHRY and CDR2 as SYGVKD. V lost 2 bases to trimming and J lost 4 bases; unmatched junction nucleotides: 8. A note on this clone: Its matching antigen is unknown.

The protocol was immunoSEQ multiplex PCR, while the TCRdb copy is restricted to in-frame clones and leaves out a portion. The table shows 95,000 to 100,000 clones, with roughly 87% occurring only once. Regarding the study as a whole: Repertoires were collected only later (after the peak T cell response had occurred). At 160-218 and 743-854, vaccine-associated CD4 TCRs were dominant, and they spanned spike.

The source is an adult in good health. The source was peripheral blood, collected on day 0 of AZD1222 vaccination. The chain is built from TRBV10-3 and TRBJ2-7; 7 bases fit TRBD1. CDR3: CAISELRGGGYEQYF. The CDR3 DNA sequence: TGTGCCATCAGTGAGCTAAGAGGGGGCGGATACGAGCAGTACTTC.